The TCR beta chain under discussion was sequenced for a study of PD-1 blockade in classical Hodgkin lymphoma. All patients relapsed after autologous stem cell transplantation, and brentuximab vedotin exposure varied. Some clones are missing from TCRdb's copy, which holds only in-frame ones; the method was immunoSEQ multiplex PCR. The data show 24,000 or so clones, 80% seen once. V dropped 9 bases and J dropped 4; count of bases not matched to a gene: 11. CDR1 and CDR2 (germline): MNHEY, SMNVEV (reference sequence). CDR3 length: 14 amino acids. V usage is TRBV27 and J usage is TRBJ1-2; 7 nucleotides agree with TRBD1. The TCR comes from a human donor with classical Hodgkin lymphoma. The sample here was peripheral blood mononuclear cells (PBMCs), taken before the second cycle of nivolumab. CDR3 sequence reads: CASRGQSAVYGYTF. In DNA form, the CDR3 reads TGTGCCAGTAGGGGGCAGTCAGCCGTCTATGGCTACACCTTC.